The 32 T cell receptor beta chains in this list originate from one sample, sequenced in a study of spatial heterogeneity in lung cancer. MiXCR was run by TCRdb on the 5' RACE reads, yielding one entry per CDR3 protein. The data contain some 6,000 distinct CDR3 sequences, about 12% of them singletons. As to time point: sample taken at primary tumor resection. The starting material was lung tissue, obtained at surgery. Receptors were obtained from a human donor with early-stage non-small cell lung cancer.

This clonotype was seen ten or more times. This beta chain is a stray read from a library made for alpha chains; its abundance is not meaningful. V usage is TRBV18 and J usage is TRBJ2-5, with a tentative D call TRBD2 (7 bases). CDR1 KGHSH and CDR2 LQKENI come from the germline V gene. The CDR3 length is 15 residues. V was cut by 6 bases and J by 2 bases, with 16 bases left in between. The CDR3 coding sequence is TGTGCCAGCTCCCGCGGGGGCGCGGGGCAAGAGACCCAGTACTTC. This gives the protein CASSRGGAGQETQYF.

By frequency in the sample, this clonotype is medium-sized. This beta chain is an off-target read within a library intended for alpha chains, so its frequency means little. The CDR3 protein is CASSQEAHGLAGVIDEQFF. DNA for the CDR3: TGTGCCAGCAGCCAAGAGGCCCATGGACTAGCGGGAGTAATAGATGAGCAGTTCTTC. V is TRBV14 and J is TRBJ2-1; TRBD2 matches 13 bases. The V gene's germline CDR1 is SGHDN and CDR2 FVKESK. Trimming took 0 bases from V and 8 from J; bases not matched to a gene: 13. The CDR3 runs 19 residues.

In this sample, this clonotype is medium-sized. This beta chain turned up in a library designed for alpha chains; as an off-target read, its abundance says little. In nucleotides, the CDR3 is TGTGCCAGCAGCTTAACGCGGTGGGAGTACCAAGAGACCCAGTACTTC. Its protein product is CASSLTRWEYQETQYF. This chain joins TRBV7-9 and TRBJ2-5; perhaps TRBD2 as D (5 bases). CDR3 length equals 16 residues. Trimming took 2 bases from V and 0 from J, leaving 13 bases between them. Germline V lookup: CDR1 SEHNR, CDR2 FQNEAQ (reference sequence).

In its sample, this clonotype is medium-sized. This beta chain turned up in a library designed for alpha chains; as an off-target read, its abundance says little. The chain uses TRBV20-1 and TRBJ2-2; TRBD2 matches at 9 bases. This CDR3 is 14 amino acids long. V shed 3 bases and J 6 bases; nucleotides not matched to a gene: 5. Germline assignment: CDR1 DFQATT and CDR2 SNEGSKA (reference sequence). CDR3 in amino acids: CSARGTSSPGELFF. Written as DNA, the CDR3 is TGCAGTGCTAGGGGGACTAGCAGTCCCGGGGAGCTGTTTTTT.

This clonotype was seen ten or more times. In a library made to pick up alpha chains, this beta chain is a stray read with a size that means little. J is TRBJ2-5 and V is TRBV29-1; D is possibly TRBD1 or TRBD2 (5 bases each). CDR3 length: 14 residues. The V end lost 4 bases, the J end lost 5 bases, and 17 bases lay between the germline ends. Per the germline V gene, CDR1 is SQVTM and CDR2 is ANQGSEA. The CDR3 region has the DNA TGCAGCGTTGCAGGACCGGGGCGGGTGGAGACCCAGTACTTC. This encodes CSVAGPGRVETQYF.

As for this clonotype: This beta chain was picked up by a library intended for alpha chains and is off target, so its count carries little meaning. As DNA, the CDR3 is TGCAGTGCTAGACTACTGAGTGGCTACACCTTC. Protein sequence: CSARLLSGYTF. The gene calls are TRBV20-1 and TRBJ1-2; D not resolved. Germline-derived CDR1 and CDR2 are DFQATT and SNEGSKA (reference sequence). This CDR3 spans 11 amino acids. Trimming left V 2 bases short and J 7 bases short, with 8 bases between.

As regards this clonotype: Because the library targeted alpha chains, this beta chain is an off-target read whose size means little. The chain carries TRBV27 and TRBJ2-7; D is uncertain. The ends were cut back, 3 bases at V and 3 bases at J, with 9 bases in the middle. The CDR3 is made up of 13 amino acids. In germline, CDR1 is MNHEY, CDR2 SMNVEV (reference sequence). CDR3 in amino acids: CASSFGILYEQYF. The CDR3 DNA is TGTGCCAGCAGTTTCGGAATACTCTACGAGCAGTACTTC.

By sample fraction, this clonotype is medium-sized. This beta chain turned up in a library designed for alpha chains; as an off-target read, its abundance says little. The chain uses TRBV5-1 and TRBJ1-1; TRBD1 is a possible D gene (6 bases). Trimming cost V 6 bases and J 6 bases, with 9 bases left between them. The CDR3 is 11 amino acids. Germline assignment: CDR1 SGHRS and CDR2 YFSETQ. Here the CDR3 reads CASKGEAEAFF. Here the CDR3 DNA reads TGCGCCAGCAAGGGGGAGGCTGAAGCTTTCTTT.

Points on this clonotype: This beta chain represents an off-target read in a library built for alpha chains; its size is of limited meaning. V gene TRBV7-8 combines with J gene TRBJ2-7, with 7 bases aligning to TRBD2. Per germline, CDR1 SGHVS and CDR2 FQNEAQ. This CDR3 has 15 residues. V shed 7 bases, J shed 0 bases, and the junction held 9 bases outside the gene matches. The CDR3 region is CASISGRDYSYEQYF. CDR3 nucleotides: TGTGCCAGCATCTCAGGACGGGACTACTCCTACGAGCAGTACTTC.

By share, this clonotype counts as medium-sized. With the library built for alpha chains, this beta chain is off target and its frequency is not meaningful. CDR3 nucleotide sequence: TGTGCCAGCAGCTTGGACCCCTCACGAACCTACGAGCAGTACTTC. Protein product: CASSLDPSRTYEQYF. The V and J genes are TRBV5-5 and TRBJ2-7; unclear D gene. The CDR3 is made up of 15 amino acids. Germline CDR1 SGHKS, CDR2 YYEKEE (reference sequence). V lost 0 bases, J lost 2 bases, and 12 bases lay in between. The full variable domain, its missing parts supplied by reference TRBV5-5 and TRBJ2-7, is DAGVTQSPTHLIKTRGQQVTLRCSPISGHKSVSWYQQVLGQGPQFIFQYYEKEERGRGNFPDRFSARQFPNYSSELNVNALLLGDSALYLCASSLDPSRTYEQYFGPGTRLTVT.

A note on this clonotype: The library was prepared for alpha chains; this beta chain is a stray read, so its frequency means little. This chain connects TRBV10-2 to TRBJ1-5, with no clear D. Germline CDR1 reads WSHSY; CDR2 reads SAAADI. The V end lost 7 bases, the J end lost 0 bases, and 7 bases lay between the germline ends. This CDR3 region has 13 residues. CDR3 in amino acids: CASTGLSNQPQHF. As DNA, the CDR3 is TGCGCCAGCACCGGACTTAGCAATCAGCCCCAGCATTTT.

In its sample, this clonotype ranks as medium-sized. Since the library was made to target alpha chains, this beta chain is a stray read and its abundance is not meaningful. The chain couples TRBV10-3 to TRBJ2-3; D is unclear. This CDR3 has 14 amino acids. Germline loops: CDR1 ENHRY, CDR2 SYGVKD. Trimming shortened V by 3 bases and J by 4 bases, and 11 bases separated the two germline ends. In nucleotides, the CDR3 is TGTGCCATCAGTGACCCACTGGCAGCAGATACGCAGTATTTT. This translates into CAISDPLAADTQYF.

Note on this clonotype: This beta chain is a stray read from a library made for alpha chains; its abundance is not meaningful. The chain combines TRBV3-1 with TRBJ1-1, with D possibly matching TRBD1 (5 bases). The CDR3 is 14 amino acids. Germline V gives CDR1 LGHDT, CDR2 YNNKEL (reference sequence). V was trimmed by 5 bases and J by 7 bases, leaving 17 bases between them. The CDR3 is CASSAPGRGGEAFF. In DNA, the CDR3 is TGTGCCAGCAGCGCACCGGGACGGGGAGGTGAAGCTTTCTTT.

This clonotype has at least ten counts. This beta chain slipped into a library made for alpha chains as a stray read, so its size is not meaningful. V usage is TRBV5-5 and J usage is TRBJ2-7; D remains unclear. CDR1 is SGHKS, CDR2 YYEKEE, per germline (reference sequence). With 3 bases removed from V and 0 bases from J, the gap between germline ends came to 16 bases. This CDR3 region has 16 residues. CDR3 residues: CASSYTPGYSSYEQYF. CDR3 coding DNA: TGTGCCAGCAGCTACACACCGGGTTATAGCTCCTACGAGCAGTACTTC.

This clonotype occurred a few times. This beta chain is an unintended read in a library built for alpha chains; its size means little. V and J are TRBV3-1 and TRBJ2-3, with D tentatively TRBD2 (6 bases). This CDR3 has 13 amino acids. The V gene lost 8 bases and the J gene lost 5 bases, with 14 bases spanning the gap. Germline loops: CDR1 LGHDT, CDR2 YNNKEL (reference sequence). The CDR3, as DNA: TGTGCCAGCCGGCGACTAGTGGAAGATACGCAGTATTTT. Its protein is CASRRLVEDTQYF.

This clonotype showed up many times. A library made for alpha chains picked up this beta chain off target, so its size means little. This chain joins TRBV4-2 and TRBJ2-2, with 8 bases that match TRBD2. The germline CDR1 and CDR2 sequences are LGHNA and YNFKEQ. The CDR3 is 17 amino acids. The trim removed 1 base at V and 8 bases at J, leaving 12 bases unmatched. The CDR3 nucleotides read TGTGCCAGCAGCCAAGCACTGGAAGCGGGAGAGGCGGGGGAGCTGTTTTTT. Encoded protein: CASSQALEAGEAGELFF.

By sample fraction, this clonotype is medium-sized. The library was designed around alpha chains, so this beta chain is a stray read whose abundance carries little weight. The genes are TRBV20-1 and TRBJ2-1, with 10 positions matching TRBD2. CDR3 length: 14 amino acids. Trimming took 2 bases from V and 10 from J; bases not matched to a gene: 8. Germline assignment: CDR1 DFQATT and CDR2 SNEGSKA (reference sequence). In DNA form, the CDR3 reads TGCAGTGCTAGAACTCTAGCGGGAGATAGGGAGCAGTTCTTC. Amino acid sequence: CSARTLAGDREQFF.

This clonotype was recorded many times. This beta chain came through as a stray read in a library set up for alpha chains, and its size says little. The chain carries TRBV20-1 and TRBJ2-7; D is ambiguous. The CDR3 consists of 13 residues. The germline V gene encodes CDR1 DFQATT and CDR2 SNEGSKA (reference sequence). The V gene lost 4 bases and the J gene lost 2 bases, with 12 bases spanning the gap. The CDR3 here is CSAKSSYPYEQYF. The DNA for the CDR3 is TGCAGTGCTAAGAGCTCCTATCCCTACGAGCAGTACTTC.

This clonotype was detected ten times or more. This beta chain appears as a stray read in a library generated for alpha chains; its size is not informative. The DNA for the CDR3 is TGCAGCGTTGGGGGTAGCTTCCACCAAGAGACCCAGTACTTC. Amino acid sequence: CSVGGSFHQETQYF. The chain uses TRBV29-1 and TRBJ2-5; D unresolved. V shed 4 bases and J shed 0 bases, with 12 bases lying between them. This CDR3 contains 14 residues. Germline values: CDR1 SQVTM, CDR2 ANQGSEA. Full variable domain (missing parts from reference TRBV29-1 and TRBJ2-5): SAVISQKPSRDICQRGTSLTIQCQVDSQVTMMFWYRQQPGQSLTLIATANQGSEATYESGFVIDKFPISRPNLTFSTLTVSNMSPEDSSIYLCSVGGSFHQETQYFGPGTRLLVL.

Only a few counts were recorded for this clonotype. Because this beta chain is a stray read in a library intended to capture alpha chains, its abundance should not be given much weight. This chain's CDR3 is CASTPVGPGELFF. CDR3 DNA: TGTGCCAGCACCCCCGTAGGGCCAGGGGAGCTGTTTTTT. This rearrangement joins TRBV6-5 to TRBJ2-2; D not resolved. Trimming took 7 bases from V and 8 from J, leaving 14 bases between them. The CDR3 is 13 residues long. Germline values: CDR1 MNHEY, CDR2 SVGAGI.

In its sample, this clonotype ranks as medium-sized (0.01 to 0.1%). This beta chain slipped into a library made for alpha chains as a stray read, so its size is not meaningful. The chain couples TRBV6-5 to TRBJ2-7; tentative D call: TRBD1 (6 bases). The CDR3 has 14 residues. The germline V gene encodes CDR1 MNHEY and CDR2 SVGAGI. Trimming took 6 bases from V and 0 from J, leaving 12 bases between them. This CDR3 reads CASRSTGSSYEQYF. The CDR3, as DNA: TGTGCCAGCAGATCCACAGGGAGCTCCTACGAGCAGTACTTC.

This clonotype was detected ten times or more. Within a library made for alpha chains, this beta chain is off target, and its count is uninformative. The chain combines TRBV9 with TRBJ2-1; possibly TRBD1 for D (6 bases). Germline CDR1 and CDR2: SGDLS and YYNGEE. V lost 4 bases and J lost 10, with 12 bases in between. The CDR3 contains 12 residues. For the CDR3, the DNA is TGTGCCAGCAGCCCCGCCGGGACAGAGCAGTTCTTC. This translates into CASSPAGTEQFF.

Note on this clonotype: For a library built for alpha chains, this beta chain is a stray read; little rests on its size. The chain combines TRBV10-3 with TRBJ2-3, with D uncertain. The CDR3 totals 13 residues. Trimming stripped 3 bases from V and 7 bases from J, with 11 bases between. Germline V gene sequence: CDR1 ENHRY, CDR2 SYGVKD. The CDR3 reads CAISDGFTNTQYF. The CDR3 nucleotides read TGTGCCATCAGTGACGGCTTCACCAATACGCAGTATTTT.

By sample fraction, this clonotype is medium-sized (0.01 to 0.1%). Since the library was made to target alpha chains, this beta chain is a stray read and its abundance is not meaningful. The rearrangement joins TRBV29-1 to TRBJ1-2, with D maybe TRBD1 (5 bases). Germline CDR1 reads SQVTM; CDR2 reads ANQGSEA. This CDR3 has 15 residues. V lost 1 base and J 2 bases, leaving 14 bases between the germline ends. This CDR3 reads CSVEGGGAANYGYTF. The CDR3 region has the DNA TGCAGCGTTGAAGGTGGCGGGGCAGCGAACTATGGCTACACCTTC.

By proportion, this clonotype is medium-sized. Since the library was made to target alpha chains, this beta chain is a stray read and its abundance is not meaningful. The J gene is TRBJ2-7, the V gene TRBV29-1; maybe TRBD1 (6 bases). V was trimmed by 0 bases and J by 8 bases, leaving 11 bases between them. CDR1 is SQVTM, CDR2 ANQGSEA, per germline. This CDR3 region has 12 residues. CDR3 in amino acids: CSVEETGPKQYF. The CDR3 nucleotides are TGCAGCGTTGAAGAGACAGGCCCGAAGCAGTACTTC.

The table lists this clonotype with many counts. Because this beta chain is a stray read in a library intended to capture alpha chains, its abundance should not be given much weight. The CDR3 DNA follows: TGTGCTAGTGGTTTGAGGGGGACAGGCCAAGAGACCCAGTACTTC. This translates into CASGLRGTGQETQYF. The chain uses TRBV12-5 and TRBJ2-5; 8 nucleotides agree with TRBD1. With V trimmed by 2 bases and J by 1 base, 3 bases remained unmatched. This CDR3 has 15 residues. Per the germline V gene, CDR1 is LGHNT and CDR2 is FRNRAP.

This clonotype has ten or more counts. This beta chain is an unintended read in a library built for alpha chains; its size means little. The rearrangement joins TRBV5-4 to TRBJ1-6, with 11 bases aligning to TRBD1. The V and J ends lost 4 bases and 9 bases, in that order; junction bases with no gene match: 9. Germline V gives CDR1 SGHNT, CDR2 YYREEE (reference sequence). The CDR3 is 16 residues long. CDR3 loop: CASSSGQGATGSPLHF. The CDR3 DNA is TGTGCCAGCAGCAGCGGACAGGGGGCGACGGGTTCACCCCTCCACTTT.

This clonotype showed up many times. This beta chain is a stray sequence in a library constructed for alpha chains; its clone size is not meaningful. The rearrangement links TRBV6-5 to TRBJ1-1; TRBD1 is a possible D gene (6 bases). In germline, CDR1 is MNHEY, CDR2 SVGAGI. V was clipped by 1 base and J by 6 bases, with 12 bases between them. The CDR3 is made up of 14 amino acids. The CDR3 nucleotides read TGTGCCAGCAGTTACTTACAGGGTACGCCTGAAGCTTTCTTT. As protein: CASSYLQGTPEAFF.

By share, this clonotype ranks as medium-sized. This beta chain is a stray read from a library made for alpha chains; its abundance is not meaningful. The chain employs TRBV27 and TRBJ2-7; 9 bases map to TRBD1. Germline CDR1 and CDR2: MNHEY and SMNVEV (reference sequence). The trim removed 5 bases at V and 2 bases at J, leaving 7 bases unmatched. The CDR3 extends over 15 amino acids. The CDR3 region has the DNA TGTGCCAGCAGTACCGACAGGGGGTCGACCTACGAGCAGTACTTC. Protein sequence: CASSTDRGSTYEQYF.

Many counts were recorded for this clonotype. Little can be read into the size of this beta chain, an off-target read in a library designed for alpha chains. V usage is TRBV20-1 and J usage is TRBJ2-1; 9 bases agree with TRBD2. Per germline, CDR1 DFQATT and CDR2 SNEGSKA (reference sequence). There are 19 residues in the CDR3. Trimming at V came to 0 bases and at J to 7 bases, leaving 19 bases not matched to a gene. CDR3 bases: TGCAGTGCTAGAGATCCCCTCCTGCGCGGGAGGGACCCCAGTAATGAGCAGTTCTTC. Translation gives CSARDPLLRGRDPSNEQFF.

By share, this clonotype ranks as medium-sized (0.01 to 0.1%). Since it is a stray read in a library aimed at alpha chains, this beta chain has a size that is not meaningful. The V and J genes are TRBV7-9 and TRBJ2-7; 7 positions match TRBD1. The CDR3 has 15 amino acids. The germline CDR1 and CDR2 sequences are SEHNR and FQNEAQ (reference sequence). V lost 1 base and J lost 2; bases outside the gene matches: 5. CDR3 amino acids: CASSLEGQGAYEQYF. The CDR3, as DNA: TGTGCCAGCAGCTTAGAGGGTCAGGGGGCCTACGAGCAGTACTTC.

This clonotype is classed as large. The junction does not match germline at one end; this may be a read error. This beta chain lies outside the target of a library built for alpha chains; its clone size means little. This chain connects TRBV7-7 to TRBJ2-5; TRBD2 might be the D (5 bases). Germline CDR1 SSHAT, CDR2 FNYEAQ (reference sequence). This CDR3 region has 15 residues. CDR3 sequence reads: CASSGPRGSQETQYF. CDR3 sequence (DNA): TGTGCTAGCAGCGGCCCCCGAGGCAGTCAAGAGACCCAGTACTTC. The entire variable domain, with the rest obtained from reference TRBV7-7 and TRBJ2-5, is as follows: GAGVSQSPRYKVTKRGQDVTLRCDPISSHATLYWYQQALGQGPEFLTYFNYEAQPDKSGLPSDRFSAERPEGSISTLTIQRTEQRDSAMYRCASSGPRGSQETQYFGPGTRLLVL.